This T cell receptor (beta chain) appears in the sequencing data of a study of early T cells in non-severe SARS-CoV-2 infection. The overall study: Sequencing used unsorted whole-blood bulk RNA, so chains lack pairing. Study-level results: VDJdb matching skewed toward anti-spike CD8 responses, missing private and CD4 specificities.

Separate cDNA molecules each had unique molecular identifiers attached to them. MiXCR, applied by TCRdb to the 5' RACE reads, yields one record per CDR3 protein. Of roughly 100,000 distinct CDR3 sequences in the sample, 13% are singletons; the top ten hold 2% to 2.5%. The V and J ends lost 1 base and 5 bases respectively, with 9 bases between them. Germline V lookup: CDR1 SEHNR, CDR2 FQNEAQ (reference sequence). There are 13 residues in the CDR3. This clonotype was detected only a few times. Its target is unknown. Sequencing was performed on whole blood. The V call is TRBV7-9, the J call TRBJ2-7; tentatively, D is TRBD1 (5 bases). The TCR sequence derives from an adult who was a healthcare worker with PCR-confirmed SARS-CoV-2 infection or an uninfected control (not recorded which). Here the CDR3 DNA reads TGTGCCAGCAGCTTAGGGACAACGCACGAGCAGTACTTC. This codes for CASSLGTTHEQYF.